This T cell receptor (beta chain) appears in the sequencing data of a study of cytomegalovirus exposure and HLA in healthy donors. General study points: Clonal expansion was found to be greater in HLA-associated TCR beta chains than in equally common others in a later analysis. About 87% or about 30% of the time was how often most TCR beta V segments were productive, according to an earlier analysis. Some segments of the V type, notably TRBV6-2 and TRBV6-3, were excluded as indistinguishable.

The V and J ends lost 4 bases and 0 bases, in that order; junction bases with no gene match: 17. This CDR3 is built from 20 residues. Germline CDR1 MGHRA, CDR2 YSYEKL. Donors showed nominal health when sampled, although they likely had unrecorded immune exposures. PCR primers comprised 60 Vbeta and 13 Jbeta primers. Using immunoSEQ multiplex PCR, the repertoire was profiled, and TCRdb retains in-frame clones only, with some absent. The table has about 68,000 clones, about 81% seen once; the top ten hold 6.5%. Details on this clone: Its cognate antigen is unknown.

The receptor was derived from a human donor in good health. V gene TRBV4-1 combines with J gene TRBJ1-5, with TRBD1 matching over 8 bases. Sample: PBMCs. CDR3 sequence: CASSRRAGQVQGDSNQPQHF. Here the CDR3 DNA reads TGCGCCAGCAGCCGAAGAGCCGGACAGGTACAGGGGGATAGCAATCAGCCCCAGCATTTT.